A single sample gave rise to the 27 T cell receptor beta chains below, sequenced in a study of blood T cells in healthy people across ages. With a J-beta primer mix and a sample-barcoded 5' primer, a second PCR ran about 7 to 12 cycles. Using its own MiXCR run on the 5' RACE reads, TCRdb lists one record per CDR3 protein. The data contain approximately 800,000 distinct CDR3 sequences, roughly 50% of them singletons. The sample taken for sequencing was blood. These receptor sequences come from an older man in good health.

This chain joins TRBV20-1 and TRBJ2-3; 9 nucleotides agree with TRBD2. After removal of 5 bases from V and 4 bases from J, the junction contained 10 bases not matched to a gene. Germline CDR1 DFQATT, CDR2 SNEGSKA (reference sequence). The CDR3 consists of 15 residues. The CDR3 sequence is CSASTGTSPADTQYF. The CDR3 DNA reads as TGCAGTGCTTCGACCGGGACTAGCCCGGCAGATACGCAGTATTTT.

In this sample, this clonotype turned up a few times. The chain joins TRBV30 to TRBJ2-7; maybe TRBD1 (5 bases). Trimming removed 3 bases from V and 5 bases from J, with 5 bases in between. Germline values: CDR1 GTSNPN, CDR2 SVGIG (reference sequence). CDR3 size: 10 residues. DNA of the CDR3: TGTGCCTGGAGAGGGGACGAGCAGTACTTC. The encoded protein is CAWRGDEQYF.

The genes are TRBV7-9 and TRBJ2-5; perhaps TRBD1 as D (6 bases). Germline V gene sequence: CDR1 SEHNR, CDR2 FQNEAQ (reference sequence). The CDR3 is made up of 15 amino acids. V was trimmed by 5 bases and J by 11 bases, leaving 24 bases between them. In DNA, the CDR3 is TGTGCCAGCAGCGATCGGGACACACGCCGTAATGAGCAGTACTTC. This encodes CASSDRDTRRNEQYF.

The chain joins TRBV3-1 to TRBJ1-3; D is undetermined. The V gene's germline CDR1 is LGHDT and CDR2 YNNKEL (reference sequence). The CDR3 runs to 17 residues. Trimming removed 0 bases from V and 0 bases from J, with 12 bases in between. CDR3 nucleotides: TGTGCCAGCAGCCAAGATATGAGCAGTGCCTCTGGAAACACCATATATTTT. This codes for CASSQDMSSASGNTIYF.

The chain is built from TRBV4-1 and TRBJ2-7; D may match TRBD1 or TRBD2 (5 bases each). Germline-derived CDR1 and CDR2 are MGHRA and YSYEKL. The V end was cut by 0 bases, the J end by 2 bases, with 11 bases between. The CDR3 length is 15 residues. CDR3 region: CASSQDGTWTYEQYF. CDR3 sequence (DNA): TGCGCCAGCAGCCAAGATGGGACCTGGACCTACGAGCAGTACTTC.

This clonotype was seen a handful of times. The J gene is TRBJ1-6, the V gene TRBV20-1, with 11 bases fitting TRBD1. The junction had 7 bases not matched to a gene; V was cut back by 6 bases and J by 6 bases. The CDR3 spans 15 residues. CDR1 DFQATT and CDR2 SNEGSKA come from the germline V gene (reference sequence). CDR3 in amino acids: CSARTGGRGNSPLHF. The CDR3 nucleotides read TGCAGTGCCAGGACAGGGGGCCGAGGTAATTCACCCCTCCACTTT.

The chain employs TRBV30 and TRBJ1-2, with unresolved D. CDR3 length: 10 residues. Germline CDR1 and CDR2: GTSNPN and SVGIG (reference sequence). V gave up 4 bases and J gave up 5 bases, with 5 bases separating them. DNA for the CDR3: TGTGCCTGGATTGGGTATGGCTACACCTTC. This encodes CAWIGYGYTF. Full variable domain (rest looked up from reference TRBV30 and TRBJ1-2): SQTIHQWPATLVQPVGSPLSLECTVEGTSNPNLYWYRQAAGRGLQLLFYSVGIGQISSEVPQNLSASRPQDRQFILSSKKLLLSDSGFYLCAWIGYGYTFGSGTRLTVV.

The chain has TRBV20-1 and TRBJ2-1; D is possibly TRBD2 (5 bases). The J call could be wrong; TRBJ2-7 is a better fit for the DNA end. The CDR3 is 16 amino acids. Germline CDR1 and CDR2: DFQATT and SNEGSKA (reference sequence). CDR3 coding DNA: TGCAGTGCTAGAGATCCTACTAGGAGCTCCTACAATGAGCAGTACTTC. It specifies CSARDPTRSSYNEQYF.

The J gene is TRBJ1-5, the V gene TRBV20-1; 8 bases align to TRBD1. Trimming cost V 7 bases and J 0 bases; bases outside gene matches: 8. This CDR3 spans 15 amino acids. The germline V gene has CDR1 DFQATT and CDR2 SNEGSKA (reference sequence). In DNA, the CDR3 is TGCAGTGTTCCGAAACAGGGGGGTAGCAATCAGCCCCAGCATTTT. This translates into CSVPKQGGSNQPQHF.

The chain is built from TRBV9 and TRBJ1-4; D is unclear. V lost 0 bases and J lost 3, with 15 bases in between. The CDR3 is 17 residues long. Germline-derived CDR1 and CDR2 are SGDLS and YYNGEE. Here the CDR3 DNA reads TGTGCCAGCAGCGTAGGGCCGGGTCGGTCGGCTAATGAAAAACTGTTTTTT. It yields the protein CASSVGPGRSANEKLFF.

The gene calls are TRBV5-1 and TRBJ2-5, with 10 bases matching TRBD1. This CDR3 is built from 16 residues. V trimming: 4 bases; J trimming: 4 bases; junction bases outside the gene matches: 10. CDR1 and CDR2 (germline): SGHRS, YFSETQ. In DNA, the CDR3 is TGCGCCAGCAGCACTGGGGACAGGGGATGGGCAGAGACCCAGTACTTC. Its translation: CASSTGDRGWAETQYF.

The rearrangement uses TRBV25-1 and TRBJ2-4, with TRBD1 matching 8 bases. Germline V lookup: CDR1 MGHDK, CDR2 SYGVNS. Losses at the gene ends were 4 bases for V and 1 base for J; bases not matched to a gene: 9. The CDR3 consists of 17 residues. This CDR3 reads CASSGATGELAKNIQYF. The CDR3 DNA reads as TGTGCCAGCAGTGGGGCGACAGGGGAATTGGCCAAAAACATTCAGTACTTC.

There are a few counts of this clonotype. The CDR3 spells CATSGFAGGVHGYTF. The CDR3 DNA reads TGTGCCACCAGTGGATTCGCAGGGGGAGTACATGGCTACACCTTC. The chain recombines TRBV24-1 with TRBJ1-2, with 7 bases identical to TRBD1. Germline CDR1 is KGHDR and CDR2 is SFDVKD. The CDR3 spans 15 residues. The V and J ends lost 5 bases and 6 bases, in that order; junction bases with no gene match: 11.

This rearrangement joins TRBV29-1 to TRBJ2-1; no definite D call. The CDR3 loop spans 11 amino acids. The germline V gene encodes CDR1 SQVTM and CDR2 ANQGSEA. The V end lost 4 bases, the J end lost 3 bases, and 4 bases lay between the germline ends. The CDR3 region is CSVALYNEQFF. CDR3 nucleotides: TGCAGCGTTGCCCTCTACAATGAGCAGTTCTTC.

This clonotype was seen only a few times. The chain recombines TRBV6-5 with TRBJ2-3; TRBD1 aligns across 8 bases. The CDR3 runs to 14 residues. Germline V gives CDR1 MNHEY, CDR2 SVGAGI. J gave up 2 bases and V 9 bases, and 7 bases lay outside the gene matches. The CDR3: CARTQGESTDTQYF. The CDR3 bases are TGTGCCAGAACACAGGGGGAGTCCACAGATACGCAGTATTTT.

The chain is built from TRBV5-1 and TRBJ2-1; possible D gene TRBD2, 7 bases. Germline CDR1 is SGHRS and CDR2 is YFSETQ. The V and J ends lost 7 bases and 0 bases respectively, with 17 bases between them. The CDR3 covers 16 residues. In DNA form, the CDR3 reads TGCGCCAGCGGCCCCGGGGGGCGGGCCTCCTACAATGAGCAGTTCTTC. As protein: CASGPGGRASYNEQFF.

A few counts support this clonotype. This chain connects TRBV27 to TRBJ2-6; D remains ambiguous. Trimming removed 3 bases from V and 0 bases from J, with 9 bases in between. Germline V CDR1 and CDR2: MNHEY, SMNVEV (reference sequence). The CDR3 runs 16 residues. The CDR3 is CASSFWGSSGANVLTF. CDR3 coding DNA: TGTGCCAGCAGTTTTTGGGGAAGCTCTGGGGCCAACGTCCTGACTTTC.

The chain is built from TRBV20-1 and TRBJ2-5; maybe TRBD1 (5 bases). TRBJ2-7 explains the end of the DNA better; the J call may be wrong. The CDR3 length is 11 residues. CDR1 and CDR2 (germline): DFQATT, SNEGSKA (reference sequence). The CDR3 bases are TGCAGTGCTAGAAAACAGGCCGAGCAGTACTTC. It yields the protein CSARKQAEQYF.

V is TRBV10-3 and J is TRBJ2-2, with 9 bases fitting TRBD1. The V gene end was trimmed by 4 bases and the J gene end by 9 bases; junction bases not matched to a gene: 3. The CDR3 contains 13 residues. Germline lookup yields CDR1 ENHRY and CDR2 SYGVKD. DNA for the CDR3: TGTGCCATCAGTGGGACAGGGGATCGGGAGCTGTTTTTT. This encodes CAISGTGDRELFF.

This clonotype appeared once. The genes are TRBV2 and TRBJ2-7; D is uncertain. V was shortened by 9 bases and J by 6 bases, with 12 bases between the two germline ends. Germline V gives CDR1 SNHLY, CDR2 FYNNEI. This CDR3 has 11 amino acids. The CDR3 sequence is CASSARSEQYF. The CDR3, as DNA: TGTGCCAGTTCAGCACGTAGCGAGCAGTACTTC.

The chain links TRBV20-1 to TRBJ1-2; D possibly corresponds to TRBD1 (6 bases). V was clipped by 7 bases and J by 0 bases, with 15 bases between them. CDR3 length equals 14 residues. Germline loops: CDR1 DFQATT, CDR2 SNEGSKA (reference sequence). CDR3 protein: CSVPTGIANYGYTF. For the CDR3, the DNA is TGCAGTGTCCCGACAGGAATAGCTAACTATGGCTACACCTTC.

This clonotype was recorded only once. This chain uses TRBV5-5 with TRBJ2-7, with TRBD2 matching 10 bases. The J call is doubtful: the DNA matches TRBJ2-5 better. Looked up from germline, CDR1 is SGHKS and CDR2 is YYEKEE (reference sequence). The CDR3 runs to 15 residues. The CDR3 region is CASSWGTSAAETQYF. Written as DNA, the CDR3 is TGTGCCAGCAGCTGGGGGACTAGCGCCGCCGAGACCCAGTACTTC.

CDR3 region: CASSPGQGIAYEQYF. DNA of the CDR3: TGTGCCAGCAGCCCAGGACAGGGTATTGCCTACGAGCAGTACTTC. This sequence joins TRBV9 and TRBJ2-7; 8 bases line up with TRBD1. The CDR3 has 15 amino acids. Germline V gene lookup returns CDR1 SGDLS and CDR2 YYNGEE. With 4 bases clipped from V and 2 bases from J, the junction kept 8 bases outside the gene matches. Full variable domain (missing parts from reference TRBV9 and TRBJ2-7): DSGVTQTPKHLITATGQRVTLRCSPRSGDLSVYWYQQSLDQGLQFLIQYYNGEERAKGNILERFSAQQFPDLHSELNLSSLELGDSALYFCASSPGQGIAYEQYFGPGTRLTVT.

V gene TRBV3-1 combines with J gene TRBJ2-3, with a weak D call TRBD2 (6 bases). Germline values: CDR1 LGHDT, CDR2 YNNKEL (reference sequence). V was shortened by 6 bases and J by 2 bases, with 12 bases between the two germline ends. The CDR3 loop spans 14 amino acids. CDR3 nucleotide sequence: TGTGCCAGCAGGCGGGGCATAAACACAGATACGCAGTATTTT. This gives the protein CASRRGINTDTQYF.

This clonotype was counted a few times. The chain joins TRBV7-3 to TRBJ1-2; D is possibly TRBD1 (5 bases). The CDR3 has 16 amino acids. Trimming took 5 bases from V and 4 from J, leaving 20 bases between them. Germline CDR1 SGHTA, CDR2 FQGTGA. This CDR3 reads CASSPGGRVGGYGYTF. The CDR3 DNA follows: TGTGCCAGCAGCCCGGGGGGGAGGGTAGGAGGCTATGGCTACACCTTC.

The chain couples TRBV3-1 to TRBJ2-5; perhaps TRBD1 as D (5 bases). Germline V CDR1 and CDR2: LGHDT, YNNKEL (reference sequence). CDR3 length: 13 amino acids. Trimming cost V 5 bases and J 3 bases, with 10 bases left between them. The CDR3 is CASSYLGEETQYF. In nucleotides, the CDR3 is TGTGCCAGCAGCTATTTAGGGGAAGAGACCCAGTACTTC.

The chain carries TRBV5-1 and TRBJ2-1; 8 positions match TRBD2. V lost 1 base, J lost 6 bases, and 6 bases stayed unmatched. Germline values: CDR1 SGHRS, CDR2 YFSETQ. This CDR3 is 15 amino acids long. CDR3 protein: CASSLTGGSRNEQFF. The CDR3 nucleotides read TGCGCCAGCAGCTTGACGGGAGGGTCGCGCAATGAGCAGTTCTTC.